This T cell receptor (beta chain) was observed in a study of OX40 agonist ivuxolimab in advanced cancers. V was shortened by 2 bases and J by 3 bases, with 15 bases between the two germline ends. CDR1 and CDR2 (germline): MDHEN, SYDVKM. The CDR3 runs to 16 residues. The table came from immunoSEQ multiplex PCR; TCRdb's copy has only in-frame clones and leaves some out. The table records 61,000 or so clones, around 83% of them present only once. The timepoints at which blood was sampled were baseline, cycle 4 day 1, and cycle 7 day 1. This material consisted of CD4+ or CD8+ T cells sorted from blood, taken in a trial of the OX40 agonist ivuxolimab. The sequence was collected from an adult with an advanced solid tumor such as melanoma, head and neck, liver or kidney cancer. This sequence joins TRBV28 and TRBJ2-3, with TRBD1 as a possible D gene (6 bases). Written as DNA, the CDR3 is TGTGCCAGCAGTTTAAGGTGGGGTCAGGGGACAGATACGCAGTATTTT. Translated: CASSLRWGQGTDTQYF.